This TCR beta chain was identified during a study of blood T cell repertoires in COVID-19. Study-level information: The study drew acute and convalescent COVID-19 samples from the United States, Italy and Spain. T cells, B-cell-depleted T cells, or PBMCs provided the cDNA or gDNA that served as material.

Source study methods: Amplification of reference gene primers was used by the study to estimate nucleated cell counts. Profiled with immunoSEQ multiplex PCR; TCRdb holds only in-frame clones, not every one. For V, J and clone size, that table is used; D and trimming come from the DNA. The data contain 120,000 to 150,000 clones, roughly nine tenths of them singletons. The CDR3 consists of 16 residues. The ends lost 1 base at V and 4 bases at J; junction bases unmatched: 5. Germline V gives CDR1 SGHVS, CDR2 FNYEAQ. The sequenced material came from peripheral blood. The TCR comes from a human donor in a cohort sampled during active COVID-19. The chain employs TRBV7-6 and TRBJ2-2, with TRBD1 matching 8 bases. The chain's CDR3 is CASSLVVGQGTGELFF. CDR3 sequence (DNA): TGTGCCAGCAGCTTAGTGGTAGGACAGGGCACCGGGGAGCTGTTTTTT.